What follows are 21 T cell receptor beta chains derived from one specimen sequenced in a study of T cell changes during pregnancy in multiple sclerosis. Generated by immunoSEQ multiplex PCR, the TCRdb table keeps only in-frame clones and is missing some. The sample includes 70,000 to 95,000 clones, 85% to 95% of them seen just once. Sequences were derived from peripheral blood, sampled after pregnancy. These receptors were taken from a female donor in good health, enrolled as a control in a pregnancy study.

The chain couples TRBV18 to TRBJ2-3; 10 bases are a match to TRBD2. The ends lost 6 bases at V and 0 bases at J; junction bases unmatched: 3. Germline CDR1 is KGHSH and CDR2 is LQKENI. CDR3 length equals 15 residues. The CDR3 spells CASSLTSGSTDTQYF. DNA for the CDR3: TGTGCCAGCTCCCTGACTAGCGGGAGCACAGATACGCAGTATTTT.

V usage is TRBV5-6 and J usage is TRBJ2-1, with D perhaps matching TRBD1 (5 bases). Trimming pared 1 base from V and 6 bases from J, leaving 5 bases between. Germline-derived CDR1 and CDR2 are SGHDT and YYEEEE. The CDR3 contains 12 residues. Here the CDR3 reads CASSLQGNEQFF. In DNA, the CDR3 is TGTGCCAGCAGCTTGCAGGGCAATGAGCAGTTCTTC.

V and J are TRBV7-9 and TRBJ1-5, with D unclear. Trimming shortened V by 0 bases and J by 2 bases, and 8 bases separated the two germline ends. The CDR3 is made up of 15 amino acids. Germline V CDR1 and CDR2: SEHNR, FQNEAQ (reference sequence). The CDR3 DNA sequence: TGTGCCAGCAGCTTAGCGTCTCAGGGCAATCAGCCCCAGCATTTT. Its protein is CASSLASQGNQPQHF. The full variable domain, completed using reference TRBV7-9 and TRBJ1-5, is DTGVSQNPRHKITKRGQNVTFRCDPISEHNRLYWYRQTLGQGPEFLTYFQNEAQLEKSRLLSDRFSAERPKGSFSTLEIQRTEQGDSAMYLCASSLASQGNQPQHFGDGTRLSIL.

The chain combines TRBV15 with TRBJ2-1; tentatively, D is TRBD1 (6 bases). Germline CDR1 is LNHNV and CDR2 is YYDKDF (reference sequence). There are 12 residues in the CDR3. The V end lost 5 bases, the J end lost 9 bases, and 11 bases lay between the germline ends. The CDR3 spells CATSEGGGEQFF. The DNA of the CDR3 is TGTGCCACCAGCGAAGGGGGTGGTGAGCAGTTCTTC.

The gene calls are TRBV4-2 and TRBJ2-3; TRBD2 matches at 10 bases. V lost 1 base and J lost 8; bases outside the gene matches: 9. The CDR3 spans 16 residues. Germline V CDR1 and CDR2: LGHNA, YNFKEQ. CDR3 sequence (DNA): TGTGCCAGCAGCCAAGCTTCTAGCGGGAGTATGGGTACGCAGTATTTT. Translating gives CASSQASSGSMGTQYF.

The chain is built from TRBV5-4 and TRBJ2-7; D unresolved. Looked up from germline, CDR1 is SGHNT and CDR2 is YYREEE (reference sequence). Trimming stripped 1 base from V and 6 bases from J, with 11 bases between. The CDR3 length is 13 residues. The CDR3 coding sequence is TGTGCCAGCAGCTTGCCTCGGCAGGCCGAGCAGTACTTC. Its translation: CASSLPRQAEQYF.

This chain joins TRBV9 and TRBJ2-3; 15 bases are a match to TRBD2. V lost 3 bases and J lost 4; bases outside the gene matches: 9. Germline CDR1 SGDLS, CDR2 YYNGEE. CDR3 size: 18 residues. The CDR3 nucleotides read TGTGCCAGCAGCGCCTCGGGACTAGCGGGAGGTCGCGCAGATACGCAGTATTTT. Its translation: CASSASGLAGGRADTQYF.

The rearrangement uses TRBV9 and TRBJ2-7; the match to TRBD2 covers 8 bases. The ends lost 3 bases at V and 6 bases at J; junction bases unmatched: 20. The CDR3 has 18 residues. The germline V gene has CDR1 SGDLS and CDR2 YYNGEE. The CDR3 reads CASSASGTSSGTMAEQYF. The CDR3 DNA is TGTGCCAGCAGCGCCTCAGGGACTAGTAGCGGCACCATGGCCGAGCAGTACTTC.

This rearrangement joins TRBV19 to TRBJ1-4; TRBD1 aligns across 9 bases. This CDR3 has 15 residues. V shed 5 bases and J 7 bases; nucleotides not matched to a gene: 8. Germline CDR1 is LNHDA and CDR2 is SQIVND (reference sequence). CDR3 bases: TGTGCCAGTAGTTCGCCGACAGGGGGAGGTGAAAAACTGTTTTTT. As protein: CASSSPTGGGEKLFF.

The rearrangement joins TRBV11-2 to TRBJ2-3; weak D call: TRBD2 (6 bases). Germline values: CDR1 SGHAT, CDR2 FQNNGV. Trimming took off 5 bases at V and 0 bases at J, with 15 bases between the two ends. The CDR3 runs to 16 residues. The CDR3 is CASSRRTTASTDTQYF. In nucleotides, the CDR3 is TGTGCCAGCAGCCGACGGACTACCGCTAGCACAGATACGCAGTATTTT.

V gene TRBV19 combines with J gene TRBJ2-6, with D possibly matching TRBD1 (5 bases). The CDR3 runs 16 residues. Germline V gives CDR1 LNHDA, CDR2 SQIVND (reference sequence). V was trimmed by 1 base and J by 0 bases, leaving 7 bases between them. The CDR3 here is CASSIARGSGANVLTF. Here the CDR3 DNA reads TGTGCCAGTAGTATAGCAAGGGGCTCTGGGGCCAACGTCCTGACTTTC. The entire variable domain, with the rest obtained from reference TRBV19 and TRBJ2-6, is as follows: DGGITQSPKYLFRKEGQNVTLSCEQNLNHDAMYWYRQDPGQGLRLIYYSQIVNDFQKGDIAEGYSVSREKKESFPLTVTSAQKNPTAFYLCASSIARGSGANVLTFGAGSRLTVL.

The chain is built from TRBV11-2 and TRBJ2-1, with 10 bases identical to TRBD2. J gave up 0 bases and V 6 bases, and 5 bases lay outside the gene matches. The CDR3 runs 16 residues. Germline V gene lookup returns CDR1 SGHAT and CDR2 FQNNGV. In DNA, the CDR3 is TGTGCCAGCAGGCTCGCTAGCGGGAGCTCCTACAATGAGCAGTTCTTC. Protein sequence: CASRLASGSSYNEQFF.

V and J are TRBV6-6 and TRBJ2-7; 9 nucleotides agree with TRBD1. The germline V gene has CDR1 MNHNY and CDR2 SVGAGI (reference sequence). This CDR3 spans 15 amino acids. V dropped 4 bases and J dropped 2; count of bases not matched to a gene: 6. CDR3 sequence: CASSSTGGDAYEQYF. In DNA form, the CDR3 reads TGTGCCAGCAGTTCGACAGGGGGGGACGCCTACGAGCAGTACTTC.

This rearrangement joins TRBV29-1 to TRBJ1-3, with 8 bases fitting TRBD1. Germline V gene lookup returns CDR1 SQVTM and CDR2 ANQGSEA. The CDR3 contains 14 residues. V lost 2 bases to trimming and J lost 1 base; unmatched junction nucleotides: 1. Written as DNA, the CDR3 is TGCAGCGTTGAACAGGGGGCTTCTGGAAACACCATATATTTT. Its translation is CSVEQGASGNTIYF. Variable domain in full (rest from reference TRBV29-1 and TRBJ1-3): SAVISQKPSRDICQRGTSLTIQCQVDSQVTMMFWYRQQPGQSLTLIATANQGSEATYESGFVIDKFPISRPNLTFSTLTVSNMSPEDSSIYLCSVEQGASGNTIYFGEGSWLTVV.

The chain carries TRBV6-6 and TRBJ1-2; D remains ambiguous. V lost 5 bases, J lost 8 bases, and 12 bases lay in between. Germline V gene data show CDR1 as MNHNY and CDR2 as SVGAGI (reference sequence). The CDR3 extends over 12 amino acids. The CDR3 coding sequence is TGTGCCAGCAGTCCTCCCTTTTTAGGCTACACCTTC. Translated, it gives CASSPPFLGYTF.

The genes are TRBV7-2 and TRBJ2-3, with TRBD2 identical over 8 bases. The junction had 9 bases not matched to a gene; V was cut back by 2 bases and J by 2 bases. CDR1 is SGHTA and CDR2 is FQGNSA in the germline V gene. The CDR3 is 17 amino acids. CDR3 protein: CASSLMASGGFTDTQYF. CDR3 nucleotide sequence: TGTGCCAGCAGCTTAATGGCCAGCGGGGGTTTCACAGATACGCAGTATTTT.

The chain is built from TRBV7-8 and TRBJ2-1; tentative D call: TRBD2 (5 bases). Germline CDR1 SGHVS, CDR2 FQNEAQ. Trimming pared 3 bases from V and 1 base from J, leaving 10 bases between. There are 15 residues in the CDR3. The CDR3 spells CASSFEGDSYNEQFF. The CDR3 DNA reads TGTGCCAGCAGCTTTGAGGGAGATTCCTACAATGAGCAGTTCTTC.

This chain connects TRBV5-4 to TRBJ2-5, with 7 bases matching TRBD1. The length of the CDR3 is 15 residues. The germline gives CDR1 SGHNT, CDR2 YYREEE (reference sequence). With V trimmed by 3 bases and J by 2 bases, 7 bases remained unmatched. DNA for the CDR3: TGTGCCAGCAGCTGGACGGGGACAGCGCAAGAGACCCAGTACTTC. Translated, it gives CASSWTGTAQETQYF.

The chain uses TRBV27 and TRBJ2-5, with 9 bases identical to TRBD1. Trimming cost V 1 base and J 5 bases; bases outside gene matches: 8. Germline CDR1 reads MNHEY; CDR2 reads SMNVEV (reference sequence). The CDR3 contains 16 residues. Here the CDR3 reads CASSLLNRGLTETQYF. The CDR3 DNA sequence: TGTGCCAGCAGTTTATTAAACAGGGGGCTTACGGAGACCCAGTACTTC.

V usage is TRBV27 and J usage is TRBJ2-7; 10 bases map to TRBD2. The CDR3 runs to 14 residues. CDR1 is MNHEY, CDR2 SMNVEV, per germline (reference sequence). After removal of 2 bases from V and 4 bases from J, the junction contained 2 bases not matched to a gene. The CDR3 coding sequence is TGTGCCAGCAGTTTAGGACTAGCGGTTTACGAGCAGTACTTC. Its translation: CASSLGLAVYEQYF.

This clone has only one observation. CDR3 sequence (DNA): TGTGCCTGGAGTGTACAGGGGGGTCAGCCCCAGCATTTT. As protein: CAWSVQGGQPQHF. The chain joins TRBV30 to TRBJ1-5, with 8 bases matching TRBD1. J gave up 6 bases and V 0 bases, and 1 base lay outside the gene matches. Germline CDR1 and CDR2: GTSNPN and SVGIG (reference sequence). This CDR3 comprises 13 residues.